One and the same sample provided the 17 T cell receptor beta chains below, sequenced in a study of blood T cell repertoires in COVID-19. Assay used: immunoSEQ multiplex PCR; TCRdb lists only in-frame clones, some missing. The table lists about 120,000 clones, more than 70% of them singletons, with more than 1.5% in the top ten. Material: peripheral blood. The receptors shown here come from a human donor in a cohort sampled during active COVID-19.

This sequence joins TRBV5-1 and TRBJ2-5, with TRBD1 as a possible D gene (5 bases). V was shortened by 0 bases and J by 0 bases, with 9 bases between the two germline ends. The CDR3 consists of 15 residues. Looked up from germline, CDR1 is SGHRS and CDR2 is YFSETQ. This chain's CDR3 is CASSLERQHQETQYF. CDR3 coding DNA: TGCGCCAGCAGCTTGGAAAGACAGCACCAAGAGACCCAGTACTTC.

This clone was seen a handful of times. The rearrangement joins TRBV19 to TRBJ1-1; unclear D gene. The germline V gene encodes CDR1 LNHDA and CDR2 SQIVND (reference sequence). Trimming took off 6 bases at V and 1 base at J, with 9 bases between the two ends. CDR3 length: 13 amino acids. The chain's CDR3 is CASRLKPNTEAFF. Here the CDR3 DNA reads TGTGCCAGTAGACTAAAGCCGAACACTGAAGCTTTCTTT.

This rearrangement joins TRBV19 to TRBJ1-1; D not certain. The V gene's germline CDR1 is LNHDA and CDR2 SQIVND (reference sequence). The CDR3 has 13 amino acids. V was cut by 5 bases and J by 2 bases, with 9 bases left in between. CDR3 sequence (DNA): TGTGCCAGTAGTGAGGAACCAAACACTGAAGCTTTCTTT. Translating it yields CASSEEPNTEAFF.

This clone has just a few counts. The J gene is TRBJ2-3, the V gene TRBV6-1; a weak D match, TRBD2 (5 bases). The length of the CDR3 is 15 residues. The germline V gene has CDR1 MNHNS and CDR2 SASEGT. V lost 1 base to trimming and J lost 6 bases, with 14 bases between them. The CDR3 loop reads CASSEELHGGDTQYF. The CDR3 coding sequence is TGTGCCAGCAGTGAAGAGCTTCATGGCGGGGATACGCAGTATTTT.

The rearrangement uses TRBV28 and TRBJ2-3, with TRBD2 as a possible D gene (6 bases). The germline gives CDR1 MDHEN, CDR2 SYDVKM. Trimming stripped 4 bases from V and 1 base from J, with 12 bases between. The CDR3 is 15 residues long. This CDR3 is CASSSPLAGTDTQYF. The CDR3 region has the DNA TGTGCCAGCAGTTCCCCCTTAGCGGGCACAGATACGCAGTATTTT. The full variable domain, in which reference TRBV28 and TRBJ2-3 provide the parts outside the CDR3, is DVKVTQSSRYLVKRTGEKVFLECVQDMDHENMFWYRQDPGLGLRLIYFSYDVKMKEKGDIPEGYSVSREKKERFSLILESASTNQTSMYLCASSSPLAGTDTQYFGPGTRLTVL.

The chain has TRBV9 and TRBJ2-3; D unresolved. The CDR3 has 15 amino acids. Trimming left V 4 bases short and J 2 bases short, with 14 bases between. Per the germline V gene, CDR1 is SGDLS and CDR2 is YYNGEE. Here the CDR3 reads CASSPRPVYTDTQYF. In DNA form, the CDR3 reads TGTGCCAGCAGCCCTAGGCCGGTGTACACAGATACGCAGTATTTT. The whole variable domain, remainder taken from reference TRBV9 and TRBJ2-3, is DSGVTQTPKHLITATGQRVTLRCSPRSGDLSVYWYQQSLDQGLQFLIQYYNGEERAKGNILERFSAQQFPDLHSELNLSSLELGDSALYFCASSPRPVYTDTQYFGPGTRLTVL.

This clone was seen a handful of times. V and J are TRBV19 and TRBJ2-1, with TRBD1 identical over 8 bases. V dropped 6 bases and J dropped 4; count of bases not matched to a gene: 11. CDR3 length: 16 residues. Per the germline V gene, CDR1 is LNHDA and CDR2 is SQIVND (reference sequence). The CDR3 DNA follows: TGTGCCAGTAGCACCTCCGACAGGGGCTCTTACAATGAGCAGTTCTTC. Translation: CASSTSDRGSYNEQFF. Full variable domain (missing parts from reference TRBV19 and TRBJ2-1): DGGITQSPKYLFRKEGQNVTLSCEQNLNHDAMYWYRQDPGQGLRLIYYSQIVNDFQKGDIAEGYSVSREKKESFPLTVTSAQKNPTAFYLCASSTSDRGSYNEQFFGPGTRLTVL.

The CDR3 loop is CASTSSGLAENEQFF. The CDR3 DNA reads as TGTGCCAGCACCTCATCAGGACTAGCGGAAAATGAGCAGTTCTTC. This rearrangement joins TRBV6-6 to TRBJ2-1, with 10 bases lining up with TRBD2. The CDR3 loop spans 15 amino acids. Unmatched junction bases numbered 10, after V lost 7 bases and J lost 7 bases. Germline lookup yields CDR1 MNHNY and CDR2 SVGAGI (reference sequence).

This chain uses TRBV10-2 with TRBJ2-2, with 8 nucleotides matching TRBD2. Germline V CDR1 and CDR2: WSHSY, SAAADI. V gave up 6 bases and J gave up 5 bases; unmatched junction bases: 11. CDR3 length equals 16 residues. CDR3 in DNA: TGCGCCAGCAGGGATGAACGGGAGGGCAGAACCGGGGAGCTGTTTTTT. Translation: CASRDEREGRTGELFF.

V usage is TRBV5-1 and J usage is TRBJ2-5, with 11 nucleotides matching TRBD2. The CDR3 sequence is 16 residues long. The V gene end was trimmed by 0 bases and the J gene end by 3 bases; junction bases not matched to a gene: 4. CDR1 and CDR2 from the germline V gene are SGHRS and YFSETQ. Written as DNA, the CDR3 is TGCGCCAGCAGCTTGGGGTCTAGCGGGGGGAAAGAGACCCAGTACTTC. Amino acid sequence: CASSLGSSGGKETQYF.

Remarks on this clone: Different DNA sequences within this sample yield the same CDR3. V usage is TRBV2 and J usage is TRBJ1-5, with a tentative D call TRBD1 (6 bases). The V end was cut by 9 bases, the J end by 1 base, with 10 bases between. The CDR3 sequence is 13 residues long. Germline V gives CDR1 SNHLY, CDR2 FYNNEI. The CDR3 loop reads CASRGQSNQPQHF. The CDR3 nucleotides are TGTGCCAGTAGGGGACAAAGCAATCAGCCCCAGCATTTT.

The chain has TRBV7-8 and TRBJ2-7; D unresolved. V lost 1 base and J lost 0, with 10 bases in between. The CDR3 extends over 15 amino acids. Germline V gene data show CDR1 as SGHVS and CDR2 as FQNEAQ. The CDR3 DNA reads TGTGCCAGCAGCTTAGGAGGTCAGAACTCCTACGAGCAGTACTTC. Translation: CASSLGGQNSYEQYF.

The rearrangement links TRBV19 to TRBJ2-2; the match to TRBD1 covers 10 bases. CDR1 is LNHDA and CDR2 is SQIVND in the germline V gene (reference sequence). The CDR3 is 14 residues long. V shed 6 bases and J 7 bases; nucleotides not matched to a gene: 5. CDR3: CASRPGQGFGELFF. In nucleotides, the CDR3 is TGTGCCAGTAGACCGGGACAGGGGTTCGGGGAGCTGTTTTTT.

This clone appeared once. The chain combines TRBV5-1 with TRBJ1-2; a possible D gene is TRBD1 (5 bases). Trimming removed 0 bases from V and 7 bases from J, with 16 bases in between. Germline CDR1 is SGHRS and CDR2 is YFSETQ. The CDR3 length is 15 residues. The CDR3 loop is CASSLGNQGVSGYTF. The CDR3 coding sequence is TGCGCCAGCAGCTTGGGAAATCAGGGTGTAAGTGGCTACACCTTC.

This clone was detected once. This chain connects TRBV28 to TRBJ2-7, with a weak D call TRBD2 (6 bases). Germline CDR1 and CDR2: MDHEN and SYDVKM. Trimming left V 3 bases short and J 2 bases short, with 17 bases between. The CDR3 has 16 residues. CDR3 nucleotide sequence: TGTGCCAGCAGTTTGGCGGGGATAGGAGCTCCCTACGAGCAGTACTTC. Its translation: CASSLAGIGAPYEQYF.

With respect to this clone: The same CDR3 also results from other DNA sequences found in this sample. The chain has TRBV6-5 and TRBJ1-5; TRBD1 might be the D (6 bases). This CDR3 contains 13 residues. V lost 2 bases and J lost 5, with 7 bases in between. The germline V gene encodes CDR1 MNHEY and CDR2 SVGAGI. CDR3 nucleotide sequence: TGTGCCAGCAGTTACGCAGGGGATCAGCCCCAGCATTTT. This translates into CASSYAGDQPQHF.

This clone has more than one count but fewer than ten. The chain has TRBV4-1 and TRBJ1-5; 7 bases are shared with TRBD1. After removal of 0 bases from V and 4 bases from J, the junction contained 6 bases not matched to a gene. Germline CDR1 and CDR2: MGHRA and YSYEKL. The CDR3 contains 16 residues. The DNA for the CDR3 is TGCGCCAGCAGCCAAGATAGCCAGGGGGGTAATCAGCCCCAGCATTTT. Encoded protein: CASSQDSQGGNQPQHF.